This section outlines one TCR beta chain sequence together with its context. Its cognate antigen is unknown. The sample originates from a study of OX40 agonist ivuxolimab in advanced cancers. Regarding the study as a whole: At 0.1 to 3.0 mg/kg and by week 6, CD4+ and CD8+ T cells in the blood had expanded clonally.

Produced via immunoSEQ multiplex PCR; TCRdb's table is partial and in-frame only. The sample gives roughly 80,000 clones, about 91% of which show up once; 0.3% to 0.45% is in the top ten. Between the trimmed V and J ends, which lost 4 bases and 2 bases, there was a span of 12 bases. The CDR3 covers 15 residues. Germline CDR1 reads SGHRS; CDR2 reads YFSETQ. The origin of this receptor is an adult with an advanced solid tumor such as melanoma, head and neck, liver or kidney cancer. The specimen was CD4+ or CD8+ T cells sorted from blood, collected in a trial of the OX40 agonist ivuxolimab. The rearrangement joins TRBV5-1 to TRBJ2-2, with D maybe TRBD2 (5 bases). The CDR3 protein is CASSHQSGNTGELFF. For the CDR3, the DNA is TGCGCCAGCAGCCATCAGAGCGGAAACACCGGGGAGCTGTTTTTT.